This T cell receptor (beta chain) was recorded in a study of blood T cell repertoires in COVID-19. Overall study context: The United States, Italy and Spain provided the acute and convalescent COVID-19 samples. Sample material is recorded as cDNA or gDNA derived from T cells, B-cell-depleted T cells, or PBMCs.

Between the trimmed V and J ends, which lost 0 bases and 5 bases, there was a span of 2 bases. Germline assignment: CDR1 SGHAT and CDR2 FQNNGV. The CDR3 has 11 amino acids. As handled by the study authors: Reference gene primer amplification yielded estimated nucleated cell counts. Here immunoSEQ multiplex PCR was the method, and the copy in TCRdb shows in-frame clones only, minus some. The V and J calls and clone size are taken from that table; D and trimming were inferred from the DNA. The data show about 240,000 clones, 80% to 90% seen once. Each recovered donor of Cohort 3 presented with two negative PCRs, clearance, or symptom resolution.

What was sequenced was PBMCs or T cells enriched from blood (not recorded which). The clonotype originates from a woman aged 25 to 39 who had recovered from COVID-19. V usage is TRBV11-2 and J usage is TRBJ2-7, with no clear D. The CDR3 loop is CASSLDNEQYF. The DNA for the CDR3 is TGTGCCAGCAGCTTAGATAACGAGCAGTACTTC.